The 28 T cell receptor beta chains listed next were all sequenced from one sample in a study of PD-1 and CTLA-4 blockade in melanoma. Data came from immunoSEQ multiplex PCR; TCRdb stores just in-frame clones and leaves some out. The sample has thousands of clones, 80% seen once; the top ten hold 35% to 50%. Specimen: CD8+ T cells from peripheral blood, collected before anti-PD-1 treatment. The source is a human donor with melanoma.

The rearrangement uses TRBV25-1 and TRBJ2-7; D possibly matches TRBD1 or TRBD2 (5 bases each). CDR1 MGHDK and CDR2 SYGVNS come from the germline V gene. The CDR3 spans 15 residues. The V gene lost 1 base and the J gene lost 3 bases, with 13 bases spanning the gap. The DNA for the CDR3 is TGTGCCAGCAGTGAATCCCAGGTGAGGGGCTACGAGCAGTACTTC. Translation: CASSESQVRGYEQYF.

The chain couples TRBV24-1 to TRBJ1-1; unclear D gene. The CDR3 runs 13 residues. Looked up from germline, CDR1 is KGHDR and CDR2 is SFDVKD. V lost 9 bases to trimming and J lost 1 base, with 11 bases between them. The CDR3, as DNA: TGTGCCACCTGTGGACCTGGGAACACTGAAGCTTTCTTT. Protein product: CATCGPGNTEAFF.

This chain uses TRBV9 with TRBJ2-7; D unresolved. V lost 0 bases and J lost 3, with 7 bases in between. The germline V gene encodes CDR1 SGDLS and CDR2 YYNGEE. The CDR3 is made up of 13 amino acids. The CDR3 protein is CASSVDVNYEQYF. DNA for the CDR3: TGTGCCAGCAGCGTAGACGTTAACTACGAGCAGTACTTC.

CDR3 sequence: CAWSALGTEAFF. In DNA form, the CDR3 reads TGTGCCTGGAGTGCGTTAGGCACTGAAGCTTTCTTT. V gene TRBV30 combines with J gene TRBJ1-1; D gene uncertain. Germline V gives CDR1 GTSNPN, CDR2 SVGIG (reference sequence). The CDR3 consists of 12 residues. Trimming pared 1 base from V and 4 bases from J, leaving 7 bases between. Drawing the rest from reference TRBV30 and TRBJ1-1, the complete variable domain is SQTIHQWPATLVQPVGSPLSLECTVEGTSNPNLYWYRQAAGRGLQLLFYSVGIGQISSEVPQNLSASRPQDRQFILSSKKLLLSDSGFYLCAWSALGTEAFFGQGTRLTVV.

V and J are TRBV7-6 and TRBJ2-1, with 8 positions matching TRBD2. The CDR3 is 14 amino acids. V gave up 7 bases and J gave up 6 bases; unmatched junction bases: 8. Per the germline V gene, CDR1 is SGHVS and CDR2 is FNYEAQ. The DNA for the CDR3 is TGTGCCAGCACTTCGGGGGGGTACCTCAATGAGCAGTTCTTC. It yields the protein CASTSGGYLNEQFF.

The chain carries TRBV18 and TRBJ1-2; D uncertain. The CDR3 totals 11 residues. Per germline, CDR1 KGHSH and CDR2 LQKENI. V was shortened by 5 bases and J by 7 bases, with 8 bases between the two germline ends. CDR3 sequence: CASSDPLGYTF. In DNA, the CDR3 is TGTGCCAGCTCAGACCCTCTTGGCTACACCTTC.

V is TRBV27 and J is TRBJ2-3, with 10 bases fitting TRBD2. The junction had 6 bases not matched to a gene; V was cut back by 3 bases and J by 6 bases. The CDR3 totals 15 residues. Germline CDR1 and CDR2: MNHEY and SMNVEV (reference sequence). In nucleotides, the CDR3 is TGTGCCAGCAGTTTGGAGCGGGGGGGCTGGGATACGCAGTATTTT. As protein: CASSLERGGWDTQYF.

The chain carries TRBV11-3 and TRBJ1-3; TRBD1 aligns across 9 bases. Trimming removed 1 base from V and 0 bases from J; junction bases left unmatched: 4. The CDR3 length is 17 residues. CDR1 and CDR2 (germline): SGHNT, YENEEA. CDR3 in amino acids: CASSLVGTGLSGNTIYF. Written as DNA, the CDR3 is TGTGCCAGCAGCTTAGTCGGGACAGGGCTCTCTGGAAACACCATATATTTT.

The V and J genes are TRBV27 and TRBJ2-1, with TRBD2 matching over 9 bases. Per the germline V gene, CDR1 is MNHEY and CDR2 is SMNVEV (reference sequence). The CDR3 length is 18 residues. The trim removed 5 bases at V and 8 bases at J, leaving 19 bases unmatched. The DNA of the CDR3 is TGTGCCAGCAGTCTACTCGATAGCGGGAGAATTTTATCGGATGAGCAGTTCTTC. Translated, it gives CASSLLDSGRILSDEQFF.

J is TRBJ2-1 and V is TRBV28; perhaps TRBD2 as D (6 bases). The CDR3 is 13 residues long. V lost 3 bases and J 6 bases, leaving 9 bases between the germline ends. In germline, CDR1 is MDHEN, CDR2 SYDVKM. The CDR3 reads CASSFGGGNEQFF. CDR3 sequence (DNA): TGTGCCAGCAGTTTCGGGGGAGGCAATGAGCAGTTCTTC.

This clone was seen more than once but under ten times. The V call is TRBV2, the J call TRBJ1-2, with TRBD1 as a possible D gene (5 bases). Germline values: CDR1 SNHLY, CDR2 FYNNEI. The length of the CDR3 is 13 residues. Trimming removed 6 bases at V and 1 base at J, with 9 bases between. This CDR3 is CASRLTVNYGYTF. For the CDR3, the DNA is TGTGCCAGCAGGCTGACAGTTAACTATGGCTACACCTTC. Full variable domain (remainder filled in from reference TRBV2 and TRBJ1-2): EPEVTQTPSHQVTQMGQEVILRCVPISNHLYFYWYRQILGQKVEFLVSFYNNEISEKSEIFDDQFSVERPDGSNFTLKIRSTKLEDSAMYFCASRLTVNYGYTFGSGTRLTVV.

The chain combines TRBV10-3 with TRBJ1-2; D uncertain. The CDR3 totals 13 residues. Germline V gene lookup returns CDR1 ENHRY and CDR2 SYGVKD. With 3 bases removed from V and 2 bases from J, the gap between germline ends came to 7 bases. The DNA of the CDR3 is TGTGCCATCAGTGATATTCCGAACTATGGCTACACCTTC. Translation: CAISDIPNYGYTF.

V usage is TRBV6-2 or TRBV6-3 and J usage is TRBJ2-3, with TRBD2 matching 8 bases. The junction had 6 bases not matched to a gene; V was cut back by 3 bases and J by 4 bases. Looked up from germline, CDR1 is MNHEY and CDR2 is SVGEGT. The CDR3 has 15 residues. Written as DNA, the CDR3 is TGTGCCAGCAGTTATAGTCGGGGGGGATCAGATACGCAGTATTTT. It is translated as CASSYSRGGSDTQYF.

J is TRBJ1-1 and V is TRBV4-1; D not resolved. V was pared by 2 bases and J by 1 base, with 11 bases between. Germline CDR1 is MGHRA and CDR2 is YSYEKL. The CDR3 contains 15 residues. The CDR3 spells CASSQFIPGNTEAFF. The CDR3 nucleotides are TGCGCCAGCAGCCAATTTATACCGGGGAACACTGAAGCTTTCTTT.

The chain uses TRBV30 and TRBJ2-7; D perhaps matches TRBD1 (6 bases). Trimming stripped 1 base from V and 1 base from J, with 8 bases between. This CDR3 contains 13 residues. CDR1 GTSNPN and CDR2 SVGIG come from the germline V gene (reference sequence). The CDR3 DNA sequence: TGTGCCTGGAGTGGGGACAATTCCTACGAGCAGTACTTC. As protein: CAWSGDNSYEQYF.

The chain employs TRBV11-2 and TRBJ1-1; 7 bases fit TRBD1. The CDR3 runs 15 residues. Germline CDR1 reads SGHAT; CDR2 reads FQNNGV. Trimming took 5 bases from V and 0 from J; bases not matched to a gene: 6. CDR3 sequence: CASSQQGNLNTEAFF. DNA for the CDR3: TGTGCCAGCAGCCAACAGGGGAACCTGAACACTGAAGCTTTCTTT.

This chain connects TRBV21-1 to TRBJ2-7; TRBD2, the table's D call, lacks a check against the DNA. TRBV21-1 is a pseudogene locus. This CDR3 is built from 15 residues. CDR3 region: CASSPMGGEAYEQYF. CDR3 in DNA: TGTGCCAGCAGCCCTATGGGGGGTGAGGCCTACGAGCAGTACTTC.

CDR3 residues: CASSLSPGRAYEQYF. DNA of the CDR3: TGTGCCAGCAGTTTATCCCCCGGGAGAGCCTACGAGCAGTACTTC. The rearrangement uses TRBV27 and TRBJ2-7; possible D gene TRBD2, 6 bases. The CDR3 totals 15 residues. From germline, CDR1 is MNHEY and CDR2 SMNVEV (reference sequence). The ends were cut back, 0 bases at V and 2 bases at J, with 11 bases in the middle.

V is TRBV19 and J is TRBJ2-7, with TRBD2 identical over 7 bases. CDR1 and CDR2 (germline): LNHDA, SQIVND (reference sequence). The CDR3 is 18 residues long. V lost 7 bases to trimming and J lost 0 bases; unmatched junction nucleotides: 18. CDR3 DNA sequence: TGTGCCAGTACCTCGGGGTGGCGGGGGAAGAGAAGCTCCTACGAGCAGTACTTC. Amino acid sequence: CASTSGWRGKRSSYEQYF.

The genes are TRBV29-1 and TRBJ2-3; TRBD2 aligns across 9 bases. This CDR3 contains 14 residues. The germline V gene has CDR1 SQVTM and CDR2 ANQGSEA. V lost 4 bases to trimming and J lost 4 bases; unmatched junction nucleotides: 6. CDR3 nucleotides: TGCAGCGTTGGGGAGGGACTAGCCCCAGATACGCAGTATTTT. Protein: CSVGEGLAPDTQYF.

The chain joins TRBV7-8 to TRBJ2-7; 15 nucleotides match TRBD2. Germline V gives CDR1 SGHVS, CDR2 FQNEAQ. J lost 12 bases, V lost 4 bases, and 7 bases had no gene match. The CDR3 is made up of 14 amino acids. CDR3 bases: TGTGCCAGCAGCTCTGGGACTAGCGGGAGGTCTCCGTACTTC. Residues: CASSSGTSGRSPYF. Full variable domain (outside the CDR3, taken from reference TRBV7-8 and TRBJ2-7): GAGVSQSPRYKVAKRGQDVALRCDPISGHVSLFWYQQALGQGPEFLTYFQNEAQLDKSGLPSDRFFAERPEGSVSTLKIQRTQQEDSAVYLCASSSGTSGRSPYFGPGTRLTVT.

V usage is TRBV6-1 and J usage is TRBJ2-7; perhaps D is TRBD1 or TRBD2 (5 bases each). This CDR3 is built from 15 residues. The germline V gene encodes CDR1 MNHNS and CDR2 SASEGT. Trimming took 1 base from V and 2 from J, leaving 12 bases between them. CDR3 nucleotides: TGTGCCAGCAGTGAAGAGATTGGGACGGCCTACGAGCAGTACTTC. Translating gives CASSEEIGTAYEQYF.

The J gene is TRBJ2-7, the V gene TRBV19, with 7 bases that match TRBD1. Germline V CDR1 and CDR2: LNHDA, SQIVND (reference sequence). Trimming cost V 1 base and J 2 bases; bases outside gene matches: 5. The CDR3 totals 15 residues. In nucleotides, the CDR3 is TGTGCCAGTAGTATAGGACAGGGACGTGCCTACGAGCAGTACTTC. Amino acids: CASSIGQGRAYEQYF.

This clone was seen once. V gene TRBV27 combines with J gene TRBJ2-3; 9 bases line up with TRBD2. The CDR3 is 15 amino acids. V gave up 5 bases and J gave up 1 base; unmatched junction bases: 4. Germline V gene sequence: CDR1 MNHEY, CDR2 SMNVEV (reference sequence). The CDR3 loop is CASSPLAGGTDTQYF. As DNA, the CDR3 is TGTGCCAGCAGTCCCTTAGCGGGGGGCACAGATACGCAGTATTTT.

This clone has a handful of counts. The chain links TRBV5-8 to TRBJ1-1; D is possibly TRBD1 (5 bases). This CDR3 is 14 amino acids long. Between the trimmed V and J ends, which lost 4 bases and 2 bases, there was a span of 12 bases. Germline-derived CDR1 and CDR2 are SGHTS and YDEGEE. The CDR3 DNA follows: TGTGCCAGCAGCCCTGGGGGAGAAAACACTGAAGCTTTCTTT. Its protein product is CASSPGGENTEAFF. Full variable domain (missing parts from reference TRBV5-8 and TRBJ1-1): EAGVTQSPTHLIKTRGQQATLRCSPISGHTSVYWYQQALGLGLQFLLWYDEGEERNRGNFPPRFSGRQFPNYSSELNVNALELEDSALYLCASSPGGENTEAFFGQGTRLTVV.

The chain is built from TRBV9 and TRBJ1-5; D is possibly TRBD1 (6 bases). The CDR3 contains 14 residues. V lost 3 bases, J lost 2 bases, and 9 bases lay in between. The germline CDR1 and CDR2 sequences are SGDLS and YYNGEE. CDR3 nucleotide sequence: TGTGCCAGCAGCGGGGGGCAAGGCAATCAGCCCCAGCATTTT. Protein: CASSGGQGNQPQHF.

This chain uses TRBV19 with TRBJ2-1; the D gene is possibly TRBD2 (6 bases). The CDR3 is 13 residues long. Germline V CDR1 and CDR2: LNHDA, SQIVND (reference sequence). V was cut by 10 bases and J by 4 bases, with 14 bases left in between. The CDR3 loop is CATQGGAYNEQFF. CDR3 nucleotides: TGTGCCACCCAGGGCGGGGCTTACAATGAGCAGTTCTTC.

In this sample, this clone turned up a few times. The rearrangement links TRBV5-1 to TRBJ1-1; D uncertain. The length of the CDR3 is 13 residues. V gave up 9 bases and J gave up 0 bases, with 12 bases separating them. The germline gives CDR1 SGHRS, CDR2 YFSETQ. The CDR3 region has the DNA TGCGCCACCTTCGATGGAGTGAACACTGAAGCTTTCTTT. Translating it yields CATFDGVNTEAFF.